These 14 T cell receptor beta chains were all obtained from the same sample, sequenced in a study of T cell repertoires in cytomegalovirus infection. MiXCR, run by TCRdb on the reads, gives a single entry per CDR3 protein. The profile shows a few hundred thousand distinct CDR3 sequences, approximately 14% of them singletons. Sequencing was done on a sample of PBMCs. All receptors come from a human donor in good health (CMV status not recorded). Some clones in this sample may be carry-over from other donors' samples.

J is TRBJ1-3 and V is TRBV29-1; the D is unclear. Germline lookup yields CDR1 SQVTM and CDR2 ANQGSEA. The CDR3 contains 11 residues. The V gene lost 7 bases and the J gene lost 3 bases, with 7 bases spanning the gap. The chain's CDR3 is CSANSGNTIYF. The CDR3 coding sequence is TGCAGCGCCAACAGTGGAAACACCATATATTTT.

This clonotype was found many times. V usage is TRBV10-3 and J usage is TRBJ1-1, with 9 positions matching TRBD1. The V gene end was trimmed by 8 bases and the J gene end by 0 bases; junction bases not matched to a gene: 7. Germline values: CDR1 ENHRY, CDR2 SYGVKD. The CDR3 spans 15 residues. CDR3 region: CAIGRTGEVNTEAFF. The CDR3 coding sequence is TGTGCCATCGGACGGACAGGGGAGGTGAACACTGAAGCTTTCTTT.

The chain combines TRBV29-1 with TRBJ1-2; TRBD1 matches 10 bases. V shed 4 bases and J 4 bases; nucleotides not matched to a gene: 6. Germline CDR1 is SQVTM and CDR2 is ANQGSEA. The length of the CDR3 is 14 residues. The CDR3 bases are TGCAGCGTTGGGCGACAGGGGGCGAGCTATGGCTACACCTTC. Its translation is CSVGRQGASYGYTF.

This clonotype was detected ten times or more. The chain recombines TRBV6-6 with TRBJ2-4, with a weak D call TRBD2 (5 bases). The CDR3 has 14 amino acids. Germline V gene sequence: CDR1 MNHNY, CDR2 SVGAGI (reference sequence). V was trimmed by 7 bases and J by 0 bases, leaving 10 bases between them. The CDR3 bases are TGTGCCAGCATGACCGGGGAAGCCAAAAACATTCAGTACTTC. Protein sequence: CASMTGEAKNIQYF.

The chain couples TRBV6-6 to TRBJ2-4; D is possibly TRBD2 (5 bases). This CDR3 spans 14 amino acids. Deletions cut 2 bases from V and 2 bases from J, with 7 bases between. Germline CDR1 is MNHNY and CDR2 is SVGAGI (reference sequence). The CDR3 is CASSYPGTKNIQYF. For the CDR3, the DNA is TGTGCCAGCAGTTACCCGGGGACCAAAAACATTCAGTACTTC.

This clonotype showed up many times. V is TRBV7-2 and J is TRBJ1-1; no clear D. The CDR3 loop spans 15 amino acids. The V end lost 4 bases, the J end lost 4 bases, and 16 bases lay between the germline ends. From germline, CDR1 is SGHTA and CDR2 FQGNSA. CDR3 in amino acids: CASSSPPRLLTEAFF. In DNA, the CDR3 is TGTGCCAGCAGCTCCCCCCCCAGGTTGCTCACTGAAGCTTTCTTT. Full variable domain (outside the CDR3, taken from reference TRBV7-2 and TRBJ1-1): GAGVSQSPSNKVTEKGKDVELRCDPISGHTALYWYRQSLGQGLEFLIYFQGNSAPDKSGLPSDRFSAERTGGSVSTLTIQRTQQEDSAVYLCASSSPPRLLTEAFFGQGTRLTVV.

This clonotype has a count of ten or more. V usage is TRBV14 and J usage is TRBJ2-4, with 7 bases aligning to TRBD1. This CDR3 region has 14 residues. The ends lost 3 bases at V and 6 bases at J; junction bases unmatched: 5. The germline CDR1 and CDR2 sequences are SGHDN and FVKESK. The CDR3 is CASSHVAGGNIQYF. In nucleotides, the CDR3 is TGTGCCAGCAGCCATGTGGCAGGGGGAAACATTCAGTACTTC.

The CDR3, as DNA: TGTGCCAGCAGTTACCAAGTTGGGGCTGGGACCCAGTACTTC. Its protein product is CASSYQVGAGTQYF. The V gene is TRBV6-5, the J gene TRBJ2-5; TRBD1 is a possible D gene (5 bases). Deletions cut 2 bases from V and 7 bases from J, with 14 bases between. Germline V gene sequence: CDR1 MNHEY, CDR2 SVGAGI. This CDR3 region has 14 residues.

This clonotype was recorded a few times. The genes are TRBV6-6 and TRBJ2-7; D tentatively fits TRBD1 or TRBD2 (5 bases each). Trimming left V 2 bases short and J 2 bases short, with 10 bases between. This CDR3 region has 14 residues. Germline assignment: CDR1 MNHNY and CDR2 SVGAGI (reference sequence). CDR3 bases: TGTGCCAGCAGTTACCGGGACGCTACCTACGAGCAGTACTTC. This encodes CASSYRDATYEQYF.

The chain couples TRBV29-1 to TRBJ2-1; TRBD2 agrees at 8 bases. With 6 bases clipped from V and 4 bases from J, the junction kept 8 bases outside the gene matches. CDR3 length: 14 residues. Germline values: CDR1 SQVTM, CDR2 ANQGSEA. CDR3 nucleotide sequence: TGCAGCGTCCGGGGGGGGGAGGATTACAATGAGCAGTTCTTC. Encoded protein: CSVRGGEDYNEQFF.

This clonotype turned up a few times. The V and J genes are TRBV20-1 and TRBJ2-7; no definite D call. Per the germline V gene, CDR1 is DFQATT and CDR2 is SNEGSKA (reference sequence). The CDR3 totals 14 residues. V was shortened by 3 bases and J by 5 bases, with 17 bases between the two germline ends. Written as DNA, the CDR3 is TGCAGTGCTAGGGGGTTAACTGATGGTCACGAGCAGTACTTC. Translating gives CSARGLTDGHEQYF.

This clonotype was seen ten or more times. The rearrangement uses TRBV10-2 and TRBJ2-7; unclear D gene. Germline lookup yields CDR1 WSHSY and CDR2 SAAADI. Trimming stripped 4 bases from V and 4 bases from J, with 11 bases between. The CDR3 sequence is 13 residues long. CDR3 nucleotides: TGCGCCAGCAGTGTGGGCAGTTTTTACGAGCAGTACTTC. It codes for CASSVGSFYEQYF.

This clonotype was picked up many times. This rearrangement joins TRBV6-2 or TRBV6-3 to TRBJ2-2, with 10 bases identical to TRBD1. The CDR3 spans 16 residues. Germline-derived CDR1 and CDR2 are MNHEY and SVGEGT. Germline trimming cut 9 bases from V and 2 bases from J; bases unmatched to any gene: 9. Written as DNA, the CDR3 is TGTGCCAGTAAGGATCCGACAGGGGGCAACACCGGGGAGCTGTTTTTT. Amino acid sequence: CASKDPTGGNTGELFF.

Concerning this clonotype itself: The junction departs from germline at one end; a sequencing error may be responsible. This chain joins TRBV6-1 and TRBJ1-1; D is perhaps TRBD1 (5 bases). The CDR3 length is 13 residues. The germline V gene has CDR1 MNHNS and CDR2 SASEGT. The CDR3 sequence is CASSYGRTTEAFF. The CDR3 DNA sequence: TGTGCCAGCAGTTACGGTCGGACAACTGAAGCATTCTTT.